This T cell receptor (beta chain) was recorded in a study of beta chain features in type 1 diabetes. Whole-study results and caveats: Reduced insertions and increased deletions marked VDJ junctions in type 1 diabetes patients. For TCRB rearrangement, an influence of HLA type remained unresolved here. Type 1 diabetes patients had moderately but significantly shorter TCRB CDR3s in all four CD4+ subsets.

This clone appeared a few times. What it binds is unknown. This CDR3 is built from 13 residues. Trimming cost V 8 bases and J 6 bases; bases outside gene matches: 10. Germline-derived CDR1 and CDR2 are SEHNR and FQNEAQ (reference sequence). The sequenced template was cDNA made from the entire isolated RNA. Here immunoSEQ multiplex PCR was the method, and the copy in TCRdb shows in-frame clones only, minus some. The sample holds about 170,000 clones, 7.5% to 8.5% seen once. The sequence was collected from a man aged 18 to 30 with type 1 diabetes. The chain joins TRBV7-9 to TRBJ2-7, with TRBD2 matching 7 bases. Source material: central memory CD4+ T cells from blood. DNA for the CDR3: TGTGCCAGCTCTGGGGCGGGGAGGGGCGAGCAGTACTTC. Amino acids: CASSGAGRGEQYF.